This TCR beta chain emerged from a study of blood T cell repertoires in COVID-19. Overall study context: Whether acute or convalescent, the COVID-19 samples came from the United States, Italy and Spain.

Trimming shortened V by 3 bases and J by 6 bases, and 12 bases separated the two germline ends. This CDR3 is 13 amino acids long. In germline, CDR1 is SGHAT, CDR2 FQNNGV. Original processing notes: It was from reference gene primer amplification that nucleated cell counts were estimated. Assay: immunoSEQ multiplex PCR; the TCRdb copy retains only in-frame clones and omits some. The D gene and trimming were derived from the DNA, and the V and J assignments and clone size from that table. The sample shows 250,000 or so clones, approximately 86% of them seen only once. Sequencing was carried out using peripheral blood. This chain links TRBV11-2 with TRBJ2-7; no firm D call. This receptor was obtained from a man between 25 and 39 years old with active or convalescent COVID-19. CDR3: CASSFYEEREQYF. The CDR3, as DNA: TGTGCCAGCAGCTTTTACGAGGAGCGCGAGCAGTACTTC.